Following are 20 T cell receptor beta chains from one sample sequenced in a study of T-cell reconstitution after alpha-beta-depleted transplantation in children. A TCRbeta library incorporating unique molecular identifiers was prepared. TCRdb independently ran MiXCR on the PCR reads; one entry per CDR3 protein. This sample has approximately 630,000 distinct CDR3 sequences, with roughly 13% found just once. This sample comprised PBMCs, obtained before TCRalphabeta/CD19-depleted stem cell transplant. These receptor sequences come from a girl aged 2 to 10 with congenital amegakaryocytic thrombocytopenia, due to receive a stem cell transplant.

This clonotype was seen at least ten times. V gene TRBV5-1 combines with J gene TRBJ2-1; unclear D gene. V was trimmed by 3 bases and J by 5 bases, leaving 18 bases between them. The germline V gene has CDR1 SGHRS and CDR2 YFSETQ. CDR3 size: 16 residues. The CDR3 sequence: CASSSFLPNDDNEQFF. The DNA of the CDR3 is TGCGCCAGCAGCTCTTTTTTACCAAACGATGACAATGAGCAGTTCTTC. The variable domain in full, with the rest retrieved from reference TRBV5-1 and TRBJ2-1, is KAGVTQTPRYLIKTRGQQVTLSCSPISGHRSVSWYQQTPGQGLQFLFEYFSETQRNKGNFPGRFSGRQFSNSRSEMNVSTLELGDSALYLCASSSFLPNDDNEQFFGPGTRLTVL.

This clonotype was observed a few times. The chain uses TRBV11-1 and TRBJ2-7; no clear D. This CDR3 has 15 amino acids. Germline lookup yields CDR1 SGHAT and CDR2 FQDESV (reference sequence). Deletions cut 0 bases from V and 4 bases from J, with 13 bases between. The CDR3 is CASSLALGTRYEQYF. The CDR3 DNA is TGTGCCAGCAGCTTAGCGCTAGGAACCCGGTACGAGCAGTACTTC.

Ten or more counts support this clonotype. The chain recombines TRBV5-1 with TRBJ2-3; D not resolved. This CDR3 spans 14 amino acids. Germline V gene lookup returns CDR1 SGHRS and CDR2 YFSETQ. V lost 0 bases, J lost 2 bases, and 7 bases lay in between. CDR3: CASSLEPPTDTQYF. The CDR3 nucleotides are TGCGCCAGCAGCTTGGAACCACCCACAGATACGCAGTATTTT.

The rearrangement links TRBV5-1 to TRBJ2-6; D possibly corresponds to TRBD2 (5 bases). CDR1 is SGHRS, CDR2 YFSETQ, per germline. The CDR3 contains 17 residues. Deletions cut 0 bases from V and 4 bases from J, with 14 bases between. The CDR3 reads CASSLGYSTGGANVLTF. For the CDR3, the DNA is TGCGCCAGCAGCTTGGGCTACAGTACGGGGGGGGCCAACGTCCTGACTTTC.

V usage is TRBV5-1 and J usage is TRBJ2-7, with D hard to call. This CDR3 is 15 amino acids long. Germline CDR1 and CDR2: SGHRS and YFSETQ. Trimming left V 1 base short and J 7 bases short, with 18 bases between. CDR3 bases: TGCGCCAGCAGCTTGTCCTCGGCGGCGAGAGGAGAGCAGTACTTC. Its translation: CASSLSSAARGEQYF.

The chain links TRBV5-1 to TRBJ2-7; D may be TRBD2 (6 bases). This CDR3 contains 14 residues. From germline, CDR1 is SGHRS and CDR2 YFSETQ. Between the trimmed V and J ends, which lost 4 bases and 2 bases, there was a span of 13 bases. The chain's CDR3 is CASSPGLPPYEQYF. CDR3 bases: TGCGCCAGCAGCCCGGGACTGCCCCCCTACGAGCAGTACTTC. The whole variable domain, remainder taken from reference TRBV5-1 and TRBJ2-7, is KAGVTQTPRYLIKTRGQQVTLSCSPISGHRSVSWYQQTPGQGLQFLFEYFSETQRNKGNFPGRFSGRQFSNSRSEMNVSTLELGDSALYLCASSPGLPPYEQYFGPGTRLTVT.

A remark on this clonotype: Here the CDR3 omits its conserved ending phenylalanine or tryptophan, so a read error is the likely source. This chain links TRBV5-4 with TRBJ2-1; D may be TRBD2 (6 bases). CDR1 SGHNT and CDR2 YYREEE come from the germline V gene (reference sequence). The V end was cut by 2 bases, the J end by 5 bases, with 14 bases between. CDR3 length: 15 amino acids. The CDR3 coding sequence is TGTGCCAGCAGCTTTTTGGCGGGGAGAGACAATGAGCAGTTCATC. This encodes CASSFLAGRDNEQFI.

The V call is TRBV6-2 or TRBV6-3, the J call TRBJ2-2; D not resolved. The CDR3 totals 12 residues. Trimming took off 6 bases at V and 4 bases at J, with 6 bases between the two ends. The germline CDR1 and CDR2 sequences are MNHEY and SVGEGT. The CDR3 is CASRNPTGELFF. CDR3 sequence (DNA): TGTGCCAGCAGGAACCCCACCGGGGAGCTGTTTTTT.

The CDR3, as DNA: TGTGCCAGCTGCCCCCACTTAGGCAACGCGAGACCCTACGAGCAGTACTTC. Translation: CASCPHLGNARPYEQYF. The chain employs TRBV3-1 and TRBJ2-7; D is ambiguous. Germline V gene sequence: CDR1 LGHDT, CDR2 YNNKEL (reference sequence). The CDR3 spans 17 residues. Trimming left V 8 bases short and J 2 bases short, with 25 bases between.

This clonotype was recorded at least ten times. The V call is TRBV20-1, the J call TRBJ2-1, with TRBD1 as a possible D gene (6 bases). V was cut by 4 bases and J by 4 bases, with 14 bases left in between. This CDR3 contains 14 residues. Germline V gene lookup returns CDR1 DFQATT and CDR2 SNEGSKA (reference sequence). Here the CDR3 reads CSATTRGTYNEQFF. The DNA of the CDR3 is TGCAGTGCTACTACCAGGGGAACTTACAATGAGCAGTTCTTC.

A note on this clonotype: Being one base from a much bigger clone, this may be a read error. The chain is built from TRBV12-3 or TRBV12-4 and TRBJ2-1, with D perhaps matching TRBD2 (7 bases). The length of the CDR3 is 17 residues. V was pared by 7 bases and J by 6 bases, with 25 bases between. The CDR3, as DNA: TGTGCCAGCACCCAGGGGTCTAGCGGTCCCTCGGTCAATGAGCAGTTCTTC. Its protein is CASTQGSSGPSVNEQFF.

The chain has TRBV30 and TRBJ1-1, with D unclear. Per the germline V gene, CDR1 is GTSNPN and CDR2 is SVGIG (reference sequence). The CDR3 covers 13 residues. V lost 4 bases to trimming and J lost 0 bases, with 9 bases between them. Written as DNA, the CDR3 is TGTGCCTGGACGACGGTCATGAACACTGAAGCTTTCTTT. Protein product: CAWTTVMNTEAFF.

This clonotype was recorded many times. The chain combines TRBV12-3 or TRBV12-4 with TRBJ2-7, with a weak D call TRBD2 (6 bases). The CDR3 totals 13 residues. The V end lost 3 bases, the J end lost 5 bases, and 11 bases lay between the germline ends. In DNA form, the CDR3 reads TGTGCCAGCAGTTTCGGGGGACTCGACGAGCAGTACTTC. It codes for CASSFGGLDEQYF.

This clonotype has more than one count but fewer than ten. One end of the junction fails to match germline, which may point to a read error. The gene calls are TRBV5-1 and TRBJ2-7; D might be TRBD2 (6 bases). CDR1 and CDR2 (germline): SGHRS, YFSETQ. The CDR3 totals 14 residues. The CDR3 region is CASTLGTPLNEQYF. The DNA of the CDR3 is TGCGCCAGCACCTTGGGGACTCCTCTCAACGAGCAGTACTTC.

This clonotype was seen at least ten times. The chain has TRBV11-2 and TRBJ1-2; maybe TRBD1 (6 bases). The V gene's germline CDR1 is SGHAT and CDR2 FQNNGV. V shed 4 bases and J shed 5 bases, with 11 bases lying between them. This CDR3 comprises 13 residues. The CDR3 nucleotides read TGTGCCAGCAGCTCCGGGACACATTATGGCTACACCTTC. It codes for CASSSGTHYGYTF.

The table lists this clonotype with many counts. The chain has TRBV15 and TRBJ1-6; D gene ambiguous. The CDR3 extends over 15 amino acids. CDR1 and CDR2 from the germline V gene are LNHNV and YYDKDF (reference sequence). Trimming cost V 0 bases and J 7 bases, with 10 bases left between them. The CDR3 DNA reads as TGTGCCACCAGCAGAGATCCGGGTGGCAATTCACCCCTCCACTTT. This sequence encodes CATSRDPGGNSPLHF.

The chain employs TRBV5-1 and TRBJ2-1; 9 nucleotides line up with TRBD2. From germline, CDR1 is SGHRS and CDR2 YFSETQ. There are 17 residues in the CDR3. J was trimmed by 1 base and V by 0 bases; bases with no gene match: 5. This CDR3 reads CASSLEVAGVSYNEQFF. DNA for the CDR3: TGCGCCAGCAGCTTGGAGGTAGCGGGAGTTTCCTACAATGAGCAGTTCTTC.

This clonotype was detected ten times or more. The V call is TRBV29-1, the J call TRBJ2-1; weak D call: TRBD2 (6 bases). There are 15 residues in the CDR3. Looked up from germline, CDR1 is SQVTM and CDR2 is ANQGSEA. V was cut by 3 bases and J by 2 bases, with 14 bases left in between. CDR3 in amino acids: CSVEGSGEAYNEQFF. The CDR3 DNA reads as TGCAGCGTTGAGGGGTCGGGGGAGGCCTACAATGAGCAGTTCTTC.

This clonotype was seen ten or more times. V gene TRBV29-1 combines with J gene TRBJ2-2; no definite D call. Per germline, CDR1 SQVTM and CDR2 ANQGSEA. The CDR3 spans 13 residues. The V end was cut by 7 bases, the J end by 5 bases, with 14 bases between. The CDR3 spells CSALGVWTGELFF. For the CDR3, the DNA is TGCAGCGCCCTTGGAGTCTGGACCGGGGAGCTGTTTTTT.

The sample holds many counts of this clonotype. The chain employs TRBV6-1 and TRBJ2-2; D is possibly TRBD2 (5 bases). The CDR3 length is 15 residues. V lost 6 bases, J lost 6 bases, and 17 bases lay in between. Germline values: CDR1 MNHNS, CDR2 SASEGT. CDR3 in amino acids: CASRADSIPSGELFF. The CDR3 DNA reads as TGTGCCAGCAGGGCGGACTCCATTCCTTCCGGGGAGCTGTTTTTT.